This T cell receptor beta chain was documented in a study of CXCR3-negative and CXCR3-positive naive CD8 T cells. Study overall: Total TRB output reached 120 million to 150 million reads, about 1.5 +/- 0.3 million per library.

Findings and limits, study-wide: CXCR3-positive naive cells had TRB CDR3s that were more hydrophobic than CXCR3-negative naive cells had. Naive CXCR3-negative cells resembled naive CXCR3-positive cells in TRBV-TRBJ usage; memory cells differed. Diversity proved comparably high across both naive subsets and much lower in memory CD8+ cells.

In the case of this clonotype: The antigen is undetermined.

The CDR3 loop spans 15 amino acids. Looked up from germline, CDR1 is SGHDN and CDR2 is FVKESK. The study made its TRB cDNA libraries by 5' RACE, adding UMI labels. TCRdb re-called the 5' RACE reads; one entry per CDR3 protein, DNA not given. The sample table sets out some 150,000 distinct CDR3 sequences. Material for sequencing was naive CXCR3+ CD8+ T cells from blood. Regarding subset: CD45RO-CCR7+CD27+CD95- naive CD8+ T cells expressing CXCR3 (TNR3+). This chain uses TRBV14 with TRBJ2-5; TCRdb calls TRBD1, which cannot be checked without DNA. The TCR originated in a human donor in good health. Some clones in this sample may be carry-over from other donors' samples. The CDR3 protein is CASSQENGGGETQYF. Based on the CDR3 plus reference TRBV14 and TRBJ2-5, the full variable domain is EAGVTQFPSHSVIEKGQTVTLRCDPISGHDNLYWYRRVMGKEIKFLLHFVKESKQDESGMPNNRFLAERTGGTYSTLKVQPAELEDSGVYFCASSQENGGGETQYFGPGTRLLVL.